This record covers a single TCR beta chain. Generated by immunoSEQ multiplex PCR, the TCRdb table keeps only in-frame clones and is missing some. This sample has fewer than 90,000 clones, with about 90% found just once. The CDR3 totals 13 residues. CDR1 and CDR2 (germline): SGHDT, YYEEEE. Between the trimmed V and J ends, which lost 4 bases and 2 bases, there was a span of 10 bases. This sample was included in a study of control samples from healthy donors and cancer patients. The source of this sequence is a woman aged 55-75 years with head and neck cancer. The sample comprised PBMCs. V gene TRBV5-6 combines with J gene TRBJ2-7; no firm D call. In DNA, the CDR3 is TGTGCCAGCAGCGCGGACGGCCCCTACGAGCAGTACTTC. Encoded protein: CASSADGPYEQYF.